A single sample is the source of the 27 T cell receptor beta chains below, sequenced in a study of blood T cells in healthy people across ages (dated by TCRdb to between 2014 and 2016). The library was produced with 5' RACE. Sequenced using an Illumina HiSeq 2500. A second PCR of about 7 to 12 cycles was performed with a sample-barcoded 5' primer and a J-beta primer mix. TCRdb ran its own pipeline on the public reads, namely fastp trimming at Q25 and MiXCR clone calling, and kept in-frame beta chains. One record per CDR3 amino acid sequence lists the most common genes and DNA. The sample table lists about 1.8 million distinct CDR3 sequences, roughly 52% of them with a count of one. In total, the top ten clones hold approximately 2.1% of the sample. Material for sequencing was blood. Source of these receptors: a woman in her forties in good health.

The chain combines TRBV7-2 with TRBJ1-1; 7 positions match TRBD1. Germline V gene data show CDR1 as SGHTA and CDR2 as FQGNSA. Trimming at V came to 5 bases and at J to 4 bases, leaving 10 bases not matched to a gene. The CDR3 is made up of 15 amino acids. The CDR3 loop reads CASSKSGTEFTEAFF. CDR3 coding DNA: TGTGCCAGCAGCAAATCCGGGACAGAATTCACTGAAGCTTTCTTT.

This clonotype was picked up a small number of times. The rearrangement links TRBV24-1 to TRBJ2-5; D possibly corresponds to TRBD1 (5 bases). Per the germline V gene, CDR1 is KGHDR and CDR2 is SFDVKD. V gave up 8 bases and J gave up 5 bases, with 11 bases separating them. CDR3 length: 12 amino acids. In DNA, the CDR3 is TGTGCCACCACGGGCAGGGATGAGACCCAGTACTTC. This sequence encodes CATTGRDETQYF.

This rearrangement joins TRBV20-1 to TRBJ2-6; maybe TRBD2 (6 bases). Germline loops: CDR1 DFQATT, CDR2 SNEGSKA (reference sequence). This CDR3 is 20 amino acids long. V lost 1 base and J 0 bases, leaving 22 bases between the germline ends. In DNA, the CDR3 is TGCAGTGCTAGAGGCTTCCAATGGGGCGGGGCTAACTCTGGGGCCAACGTCCTGACTTTC. Its translation: CSARGFQWGGANSGANVLTF.

As regards this clonotype: A read error may be the cause here, since a much bigger clone is one base away. The chain combines TRBV7-8 with TRBJ2-7; the match to TRBD1 covers 9 bases. The germline V gene has CDR1 SGHVS and CDR2 FQNEAQ. Unmatched junction bases numbered 12, after V lost 5 bases and J lost 7 bases. The length of the CDR3 is 15 residues. The chain's CDR3 is CASSQDRGSYNEQYF. The CDR3 DNA reads TGTGCCAGCAGCCAAGACAGGGGGTCCTACAATGAGCAGTACTTC.

This clonotype was observed a handful of times. V gene TRBV6-6 combines with J gene TRBJ2-3, with 13 bases that match TRBD2. This CDR3 has 15 residues. Germline V gives CDR1 MNHNY, CDR2 SVGAGI (reference sequence). The V segment lost 5 bases and the J segment 6 bases; nucleotides outside the gene matches: 5. This CDR3 is CASSVGTSGKDTQYF. CDR3 DNA: TGTGCCAGCAGTGTCGGGACTAGCGGGAAGGATACGCAGTATTTT.

The rearrangement links TRBV12-3 or TRBV12-4 to TRBJ1-5; the D gene is possibly TRBD1 (6 bases). The CDR3 is made up of 16 amino acids. V was shortened by 7 bases and J by 1 base, with 17 bases between the two germline ends. The CDR3 coding sequence is TGTGCCAGCACTTGGGCCCGCGGACAGAGCAATCAGCCCCAGCATTTT. Translated: CASTWARGQSNQPQHF.

About this clonotype: Germline is not matched at one junction end, which may reflect a read error. The J gene is TRBJ2-4, the V gene TRBV20-1, with D tentatively TRBD2 (7 bases). CDR3 size: 16 residues. CDR1 and CDR2 (germline): DFQATT, SNEGSKA (reference sequence). This CDR3 reads CSARGGFGGTKNIQYF. The CDR3 DNA reads TGCAGTGCCAGAGGGGGGTTCGGGGGGACCAAAAACATTCAGTACTTC.

This rearrangement joins TRBV29-1 to TRBJ2-5; maybe TRBD1 (6 bases). CDR1 is SQVTM, CDR2 ANQGSEA, per germline. Trimming removed 3 bases at V and 2 bases at J, with 13 bases between. CDR3 size: 14 residues. CDR3 sequence reads: CSVDRGEWQETQYF. The CDR3 DNA reads TGCAGCGTTGACAGGGGAGAGTGGCAAGAGACCCAGTACTTC.

CDR3 in amino acids: CASSQAILATEAFF. In nucleotides, the CDR3 is TGCGCCAGCAGCCAAGCCATCCTAGCAACTGAAGCTTTCTTT. V and J are TRBV4-1 and TRBJ1-1; no reliable D call. V dropped 1 base and J dropped 5 bases, with 11 bases sitting between them. Germline V lookup: CDR1 MGHRA, CDR2 YSYEKL. This CDR3 has 14 residues.

This clonotype was counted many times. The chain is built from TRBV4-2 and TRBJ2-7; D not resolved. This CDR3 region has 11 residues. Trimming left V 1 base short and J 6 bases short, with 4 bases between. Germline CDR1 LGHNA, CDR2 YNFKEQ. The CDR3 DNA sequence: TGTGCCAGCAGCCAAGGTCCCGAGCAGTACTTC. It yields the protein CASSQGPEQYF.

This sequence joins TRBV20-1 and TRBJ1-6; 8 bases align to TRBD1. CDR1 is DFQATT, CDR2 SNEGSKA, per germline (reference sequence). The CDR3 is 13 residues long. V trimming: 1 base; J trimming: 11 bases; junction bases outside the gene matches: 4. This CDR3 is CSARVQGDTPLHF. DNA of the CDR3: TGCAGTGCTAGAGTACAGGGGGATACACCCCTCCACTTT.

This chain links TRBV7-2 with TRBJ2-3; 8 nucleotides align to TRBD2. The CDR3 is made up of 14 amino acids. Germline CDR1 is SGHTA and CDR2 is FQGNSA. With 5 bases clipped from V and 6 bases from J, the junction kept 7 bases outside the gene matches. The CDR3 sequence: CASSRWRGADTQYF. In DNA form, the CDR3 reads TGTGCCAGCAGCAGATGGCGGGGGGCGGATACGCAGTATTTT.

The chain couples TRBV5-6 to TRBJ2-7; TRBD2 aligns across 10 bases. Germline CDR1 SGHDT, CDR2 YYEEEE. The CDR3 runs to 16 residues. Trimming at V came to 4 bases and at J to 0 bases, leaving 7 bases not matched to a gene. CDR3 amino acids: CASSHRLAGPSYEQYF. The CDR3 coding sequence is TGTGCCAGCAGCCACCGACTAGCGGGTCCCTCCTACGAGCAGTACTTC.

This clonotype turned up a few times. The V gene is TRBV13, the J gene TRBJ1-2, with a possible D match to TRBD1 (6 bases). Germline CDR1 PRHDT, CDR2 FYEKMQ (reference sequence). CDR3 length equals 12 residues. The V end was cut by 7 bases, the J end by 5 bases, with 11 bases between. In DNA form, the CDR3 reads TGTGCCAGCAACAACGGACAGTATGGCTACACCTTC. The encoded protein is CASNNGQYGYTF.

The V call is TRBV5-1, the J call TRBJ1-1; tentative D call: TRBD1 (5 bases). The germline gives CDR1 SGHRS, CDR2 YFSETQ. Trimming stripped 6 bases from V and 4 bases from J, with 13 bases between. CDR3 length: 13 amino acids. Written as DNA, the CDR3 is TGCGCCAGCATGAGGAGGGGCGGCACTGAAGCTTTCTTT. It is translated as CASMRRGGTEAFF. Filled out from reference TRBV5-1 and TRBJ1-1, the complete variable domain reads KAGVTQTPRYLIKTRGQQVTLSCSPISGHRSVSWYQQTPGQGLQFLFEYFSETQRNKGNFPGRFSGRQFSNSRSEMNVSTLELGDSALYLCASMRRGGTEAFFGQGTRLTVV.

This clonotype was seen only a few times. The chain recombines TRBV10-2 with TRBJ2-5; 7 bases match TRBD1. V lost 6 bases to trimming and J lost 2 bases; unmatched junction nucleotides: 12. This CDR3 is 16 amino acids long. Germline CDR1 WSHSY, CDR2 SAAADI. The CDR3 region has the DNA TGCGCCAGCAGCCCCCGACAGGGTAGGACTCAAGAGACCCAGTACTTC. Translating it yields CASSPRQGRTQETQYF.

The chain has TRBV20-1 and TRBJ2-3; D unclear. Germline CDR1 and CDR2: DFQATT and SNEGSKA (reference sequence). The CDR3 runs to 15 residues. V was cut by 3 bases and J by 4 bases, with 17 bases left in between. The CDR3 reads CSARATSVWADTQYF. The CDR3 DNA reads TGCAGTGCTAGGGCGACAAGCGTTTGGGCAGATACGCAGTATTTT.

The genes are TRBV5-1 and TRBJ1-2; no definite D call. The CDR3 runs 13 residues. V shed 4 bases and J shed 7 bases, with 14 bases lying between them. In germline, CDR1 is SGHRS, CDR2 YFSETQ. The CDR3 nucleotides are TGCGCCAGCAGCCAGGACCCCTTTATTGGCTACACCTTC. This sequence encodes CASSQDPFIGYTF.

The V and J genes are TRBV4-1 and TRBJ1-2; 8 bases are a match to TRBD1. This CDR3 is built from 15 residues. Trimming removed 1 base from V and 4 bases from J; junction bases left unmatched: 5. In germline, CDR1 is MGHRA, CDR2 YSYEKL. CDR3 in DNA: TGCGCCAGCAGCCAAGCCGGACAGGGTTCCTATGGCTACACCTTC. It is translated as CASSQAGQGSYGYTF.

This CDR3 reads CASSFGPSSGGPNEQFF. CDR3 coding DNA: TGTGCCAGCAGTTTCGGCCCTTCTAGCGGGGGCCCCAATGAGCAGTTCTTC. The rearrangement joins TRBV28 to TRBJ2-1; 10 bases agree with TRBD2. Germline CDR1 and CDR2: MDHEN and SYDVKM. After removal of 3 bases from V and 6 bases from J, the junction contained 11 bases not matched to a gene. This CDR3 spans 17 amino acids. The full variable domain, its missing parts supplied by reference TRBV28 and TRBJ2-1, is DVKVTQSSRYLVKRTGEKVFLECVQDMDHENMFWYRQDPGLGLRLIYFSYDVKMKEKGDIPEGYSVSREKKERFSLILESASTNQTSMYLCASSFGPSSGGPNEQFFGPGTRLTVL.

To note about this clonotype: At one boundary the junction diverges from the germline segment, which might be a read error. The chain uses TRBV5-1 and TRBJ2-3; D is ambiguous. The germline gives CDR1 SGHRS, CDR2 YFSETQ. This CDR3 contains 16 residues. For the CDR3, the DNA is TGTGCCAGCAGTTTCGGTTTGGCCGGCAGCACAGATACGCAGTATTTT. Translation: CASSFGLAGSTDTQYF. Looking up the rest from reference TRBV5-1 and TRBJ2-3 gives the full variable domain: KAGVTQTPRYLIKTRGQQVTLSCSPISGHRSVSWYQQTPGQGLQFLFEYFSETQRNKGNFPGRFSGRQFSNSRSEMNVSTLELGDSALYLCASSFGLAGSTDTQYFGPGTRLTVL.

For the CDR3, the DNA is TGTGCCAGCAGCTTAAACAGTTGGGGGGGACCCGAGACCCAGTACTTC. This translates into CASSLNSWGGPETQYF. The rearrangement joins TRBV7-3 to TRBJ2-5, with TRBD2 matching 7 bases. The CDR3 has 16 amino acids. Losses at the gene ends were 1 base for V and 5 bases for J; bases not matched to a gene: 10. CDR1 is SGHTA, CDR2 FQGTGA, per germline.

This chain links TRBV25-1 with TRBJ1-1, with 9 bases lining up with TRBD1. V shed 6 bases, J shed 5 bases, and the junction held 7 bases outside the gene matches. The CDR3 runs to 14 residues. The germline V gene has CDR1 MGHDK and CDR2 SYGVNS. CDR3 bases: TGTGCCAGCAGGATGACAGGGGGGGTAACTGAAGCTTTCTTT. Its translation: CASRMTGGVTEAFF.

Notes on this clonotype: A read error is possible here, since a much larger clone lies one base away. J is TRBJ2-7 and V is TRBV20-1, with D unresolved. Germline assignment: CDR1 DFQATT and CDR2 SNEGSKA (reference sequence). The CDR3 runs to 12 residues. The CDR3 here is CSATYSSYERYF. The CDR3 DNA reads as TGCAGTGCTACCTATAGCTCCTACGAGCGGTACTTC.

The genes are TRBV10-3 and TRBJ2-4, with 9 bases lining up with TRBD2. The J call is doubtful: the DNA matches TRBJ2-7 better. Germline assignment: CDR1 ENHRY and CDR2 SYGVKD. This CDR3 contains 14 residues. Here the CDR3 DNA reads TGTGCCATCACTAGCGGGACCGCCACCTACGAGCAGTACTTC. Protein product: CAITSGTATYEQYF.

The chain combines TRBV15 with TRBJ2-1; TRBD1 matches 7 bases. Germline CDR1 LNHNV, CDR2 YYDKDF (reference sequence). V shed 0 bases and J 4 bases; nucleotides not matched to a gene: 3. The CDR3 runs 15 residues. The CDR3 loop reads CATSREGTAYNEQFF. In nucleotides, the CDR3 is TGTGCCACCAGCAGAGAGGGGACAGCTTACAATGAGCAGTTCTTC.

The chain links TRBV7-2 to TRBJ2-7; D not certain. Trimming took 5 bases from V and 0 from J, leaving 20 bases between them. CDR1 is SGHTA, CDR2 FQGNSA, per germline. This CDR3 has 17 amino acids. Written as DNA, the CDR3 is TGTGCCAGCAGCCTCGCCTCTGGGTGGCAGGCCTCCTACGAGCAGTACTTC. Translation: CASSLASGWQASYEQYF.